The entry below gives a single T cell receptor (beta chain) sequence along with its context. This entry is derived from a study of blood T cell repertoires in COVID-19. Across the study: The samples span acute and convalescent COVID-19 from the United States, Italy and Spain. PBMCs, B-cell-depleted T cells, or T cells provided the cDNA or gDNA that made up the material.

In the original processing: Reference gene primer amplification gave nucleated cell count estimates. The method was immunoSEQ multiplex PCR; TCRdb's version includes in-frame clones alone and lacks a portion of them. That table gives V, J and clone size, and the DNA gave D and trimming. The table shows tens of thousands of clones, with 80% to 95% occurring only once. Germline CDR1 is MNHEY and CDR2 is SVGEGT. The CDR3 loop spans 15 amino acids. V lost 2 bases to trimming and J lost 5 bases, with 15 bases between them. The sequence was obtained from a man aged 60 to 75 with acute or convalescent COVID-19. The chain is built from TRBV6-2 or TRBV6-3 and TRBJ1-1; possibly TRBD1 for D (5 bases). The material sequenced was peripheral blood. CDR3 region: CASSYGPDKRTEAFF. The CDR3 nucleotides read TGTGCCAGCAGTTACGGACCGGACAAGAGGACTGAAGCTTTCTTT.